This TCR beta chain was sequenced during a study of shared clonotypes between healthy human individuals. Study-wide context: The plates for each donor numbered three CD4 naive, three CD4 memory, two CD8 naive and one CD8 memory. General study points: The authors sampled blood alone, and tissue repertoires likely differ.

Adult donors, all healthy and HIV-negative, had no recent acute infections or vaccinations. The germline V and J ends were trimmed by 3 bases and 8 bases, with 8 bases remaining between them. Looked up from germline, CDR1 is SGHNT and CDR2 is YENEEA. The CDR3 has 12 amino acids. Method: immunoSEQ multiplex PCR; TCRdb's copy keeps in-frame clones and lacks some. The sample carries approximately 1,500,000 clones, approximately 98% recorded once. With respect to this clone: Its antigen is not identified.

This sequence joins TRBV11-3 and TRBJ2-1; D tentatively reads TRBD1 or TRBD2 (5 bases each). Sequenced material: naive CD4+ T cells sorted from blood. Subset noted: CD45RA+ positively selected. The clonotype comes from a man aged 30-40 years in good health. The CDR3, as DNA: TGTGCCAGCAGCTTGGGGGATGATGAGCAGTTCTTC. Translated: CASSLGDDEQFF.